These 5 T cell receptor beta chains share one sample of origin, sequenced in a study of blood T cells in healthy people across ages. Primers used in a second PCR of about 7 to 11 cycles were a sample-barcoded 5' primer and a J-beta primer mix. TCRdb itself ran the 5' RACE reads through MiXCR, one entry per CDR3 protein. The sample has approximately 1.5 million distinct CDR3 sequences, roughly 32% seen once. Sequencing was performed on blood. The receptors were sampled from a woman younger than 45 in good health.

The rearrangement links TRBV19 to TRBJ2-1; 13 bases agree with TRBD2. V was pared by 6 bases and J by 0 bases, with 11 bases of the junction left unmatched. This CDR3 comprises 19 residues. CDR1 and CDR2 (germline): LNHDA, SQIVND (reference sequence). The CDR3 spells CASSPGLAGRMGSYNEQFF. As DNA, the CDR3 is TGTGCCAGTAGCCCGGGACTAGCGGGAAGGATGGGCTCCTACAATGAGCAGTTCTTC.

This clonotype was counted ten times or more. The rearrangement joins TRBV18 to TRBJ2-5, with 7 bases matching TRBD2. Germline CDR1 KGHSH, CDR2 LQKENI. V shed 3 bases, J shed 4 bases, and the junction held 2 bases outside the gene matches. The CDR3 contains 13 residues. The CDR3 here is CASSPGGTETQYF. The CDR3 DNA reads as TGTGCCAGCTCACCGGGAGGGACAGAGACCCAGTACTTC.

This chain connects TRBV7-9 to TRBJ1-1; possible D gene TRBD1, 5 bases. CDR3 length: 13 amino acids. Germline V gene data show CDR1 as SEHNR and CDR2 as FQNEAQ (reference sequence). The V and J ends lost 5 bases and 7 bases respectively, with 14 bases between them. Written as DNA, the CDR3 is TGTGCCAGCAGCCCTGGGACCTACCTTGAAGCTTTCTTT. It codes for CASSPGTYLEAFF.

This clonotype was seen more than once but under ten times. This chain's CDR3 is CSARGGQRNQPQHF. The CDR3 DNA sequence: TGCAGTGCTAGAGGGGGACAGAGAAATCAGCCCCAGCATTTT. The chain has TRBV20-1 and TRBJ1-5; 7 nucleotides align to TRBD1. The CDR3 contains 14 residues. The J segment lost 4 bases and the V segment lost 1 base, leaving 4 bases of the junction unmatched. Germline CDR1 DFQATT, CDR2 SNEGSKA (reference sequence).

This clonotype turned up a few times. The chain recombines TRBV27 with TRBJ2-7; D remains unclear. The CDR3 has 13 residues. Per germline, CDR1 MNHEY and CDR2 SMNVEV (reference sequence). V shed 2 bases and J shed 4 bases, with 9 bases lying between them. The CDR3 protein is CASSLMGNYEQYF. CDR3 nucleotide sequence: TGTGCCAGCAGTTTAATGGGGAATTACGAGCAGTACTTC.